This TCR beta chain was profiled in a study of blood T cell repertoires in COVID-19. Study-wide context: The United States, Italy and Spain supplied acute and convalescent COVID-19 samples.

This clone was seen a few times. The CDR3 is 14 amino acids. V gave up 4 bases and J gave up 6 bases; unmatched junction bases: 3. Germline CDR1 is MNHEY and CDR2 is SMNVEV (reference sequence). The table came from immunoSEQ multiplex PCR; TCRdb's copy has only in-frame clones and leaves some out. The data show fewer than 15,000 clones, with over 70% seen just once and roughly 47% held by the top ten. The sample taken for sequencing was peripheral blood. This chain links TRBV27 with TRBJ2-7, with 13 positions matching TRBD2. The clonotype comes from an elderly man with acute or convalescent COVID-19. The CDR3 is CASSSGTSGVEQYF. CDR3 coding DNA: TGTGCCAGCAGTTCAGGGACTAGCGGGGTCGAGCAGTACTTC.